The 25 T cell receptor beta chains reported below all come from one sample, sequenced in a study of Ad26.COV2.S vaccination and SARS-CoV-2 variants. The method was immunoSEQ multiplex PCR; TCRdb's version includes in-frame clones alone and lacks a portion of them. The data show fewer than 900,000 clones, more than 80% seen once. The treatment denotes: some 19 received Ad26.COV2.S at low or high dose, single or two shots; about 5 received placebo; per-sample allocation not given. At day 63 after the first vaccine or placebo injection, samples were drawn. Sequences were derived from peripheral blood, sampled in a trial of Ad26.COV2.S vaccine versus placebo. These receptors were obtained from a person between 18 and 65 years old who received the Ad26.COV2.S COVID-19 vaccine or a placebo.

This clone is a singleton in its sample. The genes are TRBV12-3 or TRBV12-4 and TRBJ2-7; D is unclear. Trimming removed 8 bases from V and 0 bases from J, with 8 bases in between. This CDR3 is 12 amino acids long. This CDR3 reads CASGTFSYEQYF. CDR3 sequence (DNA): TGTGCCAGCGGTACGTTCTCCTACGAGCAGTACTTC.

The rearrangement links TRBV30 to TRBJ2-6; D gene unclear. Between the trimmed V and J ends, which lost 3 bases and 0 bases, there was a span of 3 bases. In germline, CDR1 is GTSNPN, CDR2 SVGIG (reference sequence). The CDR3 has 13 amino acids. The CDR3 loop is CAWRYSGANVLTF. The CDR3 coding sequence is TGTGCCTGGAGGTACTCTGGGGCCAACGTCCTGACTTTC.

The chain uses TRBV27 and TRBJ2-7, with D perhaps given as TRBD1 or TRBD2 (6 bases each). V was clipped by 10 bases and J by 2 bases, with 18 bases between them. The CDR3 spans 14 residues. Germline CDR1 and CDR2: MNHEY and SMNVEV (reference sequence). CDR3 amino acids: CATRVGRGAYEQYF. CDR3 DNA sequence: TGTGCCACCCGGGTTGGAAGGGGGGCCTACGAGCAGTACTTC.

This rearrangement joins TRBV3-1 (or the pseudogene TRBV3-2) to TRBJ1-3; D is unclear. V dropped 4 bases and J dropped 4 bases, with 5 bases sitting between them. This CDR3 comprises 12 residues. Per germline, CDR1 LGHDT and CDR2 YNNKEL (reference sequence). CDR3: CASSLQGNTIYF. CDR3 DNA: TGTGCCAGCAGCCTACAGGGAAACACCATATATTTT.

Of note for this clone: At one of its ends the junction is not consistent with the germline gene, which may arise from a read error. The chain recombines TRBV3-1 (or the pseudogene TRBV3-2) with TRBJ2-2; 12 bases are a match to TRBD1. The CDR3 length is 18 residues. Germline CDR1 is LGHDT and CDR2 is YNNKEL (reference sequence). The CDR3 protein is CASNQPGQGARGTGELFF. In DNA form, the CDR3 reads TGTGCCAGCAACCAACCGGGACAGGGGGCGCGGGGCACCGGGGAGCTGTTTTTT.

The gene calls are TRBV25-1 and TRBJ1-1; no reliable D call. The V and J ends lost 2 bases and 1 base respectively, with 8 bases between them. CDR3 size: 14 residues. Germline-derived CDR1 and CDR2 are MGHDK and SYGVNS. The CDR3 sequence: CASSEARANTEAFF. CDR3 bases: TGTGCCAGCAGTGAAGCCAGAGCGAACACTGAAGCTTTCTTT.

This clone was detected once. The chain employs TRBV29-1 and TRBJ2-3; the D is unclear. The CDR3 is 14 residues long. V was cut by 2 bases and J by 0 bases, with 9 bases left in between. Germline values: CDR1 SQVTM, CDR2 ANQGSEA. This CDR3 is CSVELRLSTDTQYF. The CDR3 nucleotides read TGCAGCGTTGAACTGAGATTAAGCACAGATACGCAGTATTTT.

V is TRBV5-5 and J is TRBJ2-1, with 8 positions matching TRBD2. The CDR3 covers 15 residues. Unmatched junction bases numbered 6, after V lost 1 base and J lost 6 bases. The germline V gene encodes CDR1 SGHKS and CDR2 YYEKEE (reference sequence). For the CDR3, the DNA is TGTGCCAGCAGCTTGACCGGGACTAGGGTCAATGAGCAGTTCTTC. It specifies CASSLTGTRVNEQFF.

As DNA, the CDR3 is TGTGCCAGCACCGAGACAGGGAGAGGTAATTCACCCCTCCACTTT. Amino acid sequence: CASTETGRGNSPLHF. The gene calls are TRBV6-6 and TRBJ1-6, with 7 bases lining up with TRBD1. The trim removed 7 bases at V and 6 bases at J, leaving 9 bases unmatched. Germline V gene lookup returns CDR1 MNHNY and CDR2 SVGAGI (reference sequence). The CDR3 covers 15 residues.

The CDR3: CASSLALAAGEQYF. Here the CDR3 DNA reads TGTGCCAGCAGCTTAGCCCTAGCCGCAGGAGAGCAGTACTTC. This chain joins TRBV11-2 and TRBJ2-7; tentatively, D is TRBD2 (5 bases). This CDR3 spans 14 amino acids. The V gene's germline CDR1 is SGHAT and CDR2 FQNNGV. Trimming cost V 1 base and J 7 bases, with 14 bases left between them.

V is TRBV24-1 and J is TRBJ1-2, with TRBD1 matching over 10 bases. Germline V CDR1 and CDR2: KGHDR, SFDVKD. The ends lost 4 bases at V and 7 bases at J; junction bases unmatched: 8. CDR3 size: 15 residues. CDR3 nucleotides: TGTGCCACCAGTGACCCGGGACAGGGGTTTGGTGGCTACACCTTC. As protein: CATSDPGQGFGGYTF.

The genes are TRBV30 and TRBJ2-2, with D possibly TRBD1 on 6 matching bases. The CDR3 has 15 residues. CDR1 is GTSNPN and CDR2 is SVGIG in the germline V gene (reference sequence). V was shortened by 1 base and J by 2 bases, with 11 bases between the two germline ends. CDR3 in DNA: TGTGCCTGGAGTGAATGGACAGCAAACACCGGGGAGCTGTTTTTT. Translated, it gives CAWSEWTANTGELFF.

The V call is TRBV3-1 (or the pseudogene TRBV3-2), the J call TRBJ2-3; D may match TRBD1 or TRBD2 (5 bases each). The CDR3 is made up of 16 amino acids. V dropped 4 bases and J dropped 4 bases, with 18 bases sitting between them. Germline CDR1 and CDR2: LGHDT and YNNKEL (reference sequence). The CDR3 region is CASSLHRGGSPDTQYF. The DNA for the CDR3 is TGTGCCAGCAGCCTCCACCGGGGCGGTAGCCCAGATACGCAGTATTTT.

The CDR3 loop is CASSYWQYSNQPQHF. The CDR3 region has the DNA TGTGCCAGCAGTTACTGGCAGTATAGCAATCAGCCCCAGCATTTT. The genes are TRBV6-2 or TRBV6-3 and TRBJ1-5; D is unresolved. CDR1 is MNHEY, CDR2 SVGEGT, per germline. The CDR3 contains 15 residues. Trimming stripped 1 base from V and 0 bases from J, with 7 bases between.

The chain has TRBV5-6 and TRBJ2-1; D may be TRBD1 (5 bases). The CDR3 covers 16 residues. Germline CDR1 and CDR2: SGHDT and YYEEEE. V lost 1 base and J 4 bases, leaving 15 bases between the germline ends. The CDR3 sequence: CASSLLQGARYNEQFF. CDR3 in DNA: TGTGCCAGCAGCTTGCTCCAGGGCGCACGGTACAATGAGCAGTTCTTC.

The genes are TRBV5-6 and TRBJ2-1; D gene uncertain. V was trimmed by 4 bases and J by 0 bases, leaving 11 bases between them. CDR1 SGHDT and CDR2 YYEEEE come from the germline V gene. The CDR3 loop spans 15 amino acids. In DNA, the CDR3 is TGTGCCAGCAGCCCGATACAGTTCTCCTACAATGAGCAGTTCTTC. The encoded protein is CASSPIQFSYNEQFF. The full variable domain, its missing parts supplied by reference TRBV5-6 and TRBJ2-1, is DAGVTQSPTHLIKTRGQQVTLRCSPKSGHDTVSWYQQALGQGPQFIFQYYEEEERQRGNFPDRFSGHQFPNYSSELNVNALLLGDSALYLCASSPIQFSYNEQFFGPGTRLTVL.

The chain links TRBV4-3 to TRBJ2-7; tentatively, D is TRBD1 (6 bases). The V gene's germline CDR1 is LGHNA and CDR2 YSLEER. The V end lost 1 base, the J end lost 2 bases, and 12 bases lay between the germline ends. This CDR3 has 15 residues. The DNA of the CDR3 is TGCGCCAGCAGCCAAGTTTGGCAGGGGCCCTACGAGCAGTACTTC. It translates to CASSQVWQGPYEQYF.

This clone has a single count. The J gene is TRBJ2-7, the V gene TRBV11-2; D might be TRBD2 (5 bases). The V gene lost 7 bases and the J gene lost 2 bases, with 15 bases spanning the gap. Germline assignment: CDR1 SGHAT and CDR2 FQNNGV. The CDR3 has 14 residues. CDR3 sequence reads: CASTSGGSTYEQYF. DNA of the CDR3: TGTGCCAGCACCAGTGGAGGCAGTACCTACGAGCAGTACTTC. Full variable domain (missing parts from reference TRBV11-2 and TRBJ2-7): EAGVAQSPRYKIIEKRQSVAFWCNPISGHATLYWYQQILGQGPKLLIQFQNNGVVDDSQLPKDRFSAERLKGVDSTLKIQPAKLEDSAVYLCASTSGGSTYEQYFGPGTRLTVT.

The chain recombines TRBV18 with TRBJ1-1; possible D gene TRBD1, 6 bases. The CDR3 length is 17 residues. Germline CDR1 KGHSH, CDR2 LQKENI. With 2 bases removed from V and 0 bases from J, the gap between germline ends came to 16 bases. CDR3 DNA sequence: TGTGCCAGCTCACCAGGGCAGGGGACCGCCATGAACACTGAAGCTTTCTTT. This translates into CASSPGQGTAMNTEAFF. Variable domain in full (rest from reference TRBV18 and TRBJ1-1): NAGVMQNPRHLVRRRGQEARLRCSPMKGHSHVYWYRQLPEEGLKFMVYLQKENIIDESGMPKERFSAEFPKEGPSILRIQQVVRGDSAAYFCASSPGQGTAMNTEAFFGQGTRLTVV.

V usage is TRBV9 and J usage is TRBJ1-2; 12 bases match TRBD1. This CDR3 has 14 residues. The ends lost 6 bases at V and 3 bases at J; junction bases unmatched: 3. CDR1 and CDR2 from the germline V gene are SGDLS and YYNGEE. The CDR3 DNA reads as TGTGCCAGCACCGGGACAGGGGGCTACTATGGCTACACCTTC. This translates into CASTGTGGYYGYTF. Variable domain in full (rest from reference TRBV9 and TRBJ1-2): DSGVTQTPKHLITATGQRVTLRCSPRSGDLSVYWYQQSLDQGLQFLIQYYNGEERAKGNILERFSAQQFPDLHSELNLSSLELGDSALYFCASTGTGGYYGYTFGSGTRLTVV.

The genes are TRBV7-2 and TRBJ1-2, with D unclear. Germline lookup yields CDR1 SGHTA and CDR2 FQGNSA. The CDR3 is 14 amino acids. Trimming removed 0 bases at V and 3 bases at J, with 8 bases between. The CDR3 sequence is CASSLAAGDYGYTF. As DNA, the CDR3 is TGTGCCAGCAGCTTAGCGGCCGGGGACTATGGCTACACCTTC.

In DNA, the CDR3 is TGCGCCAGCAGCTCCGGCGGGAGGGGCACTGAAGCTTTCTTT. Amino acids: CASSSGGRGTEAFF. The chain carries TRBV5-1 and TRBJ1-1, with a tentative D call TRBD1 (5 bases). V was trimmed by 3 bases and J by 4 bases, leaving 13 bases between them. The germline V gene encodes CDR1 SGHRS and CDR2 YFSETQ. The CDR3 loop spans 14 amino acids.

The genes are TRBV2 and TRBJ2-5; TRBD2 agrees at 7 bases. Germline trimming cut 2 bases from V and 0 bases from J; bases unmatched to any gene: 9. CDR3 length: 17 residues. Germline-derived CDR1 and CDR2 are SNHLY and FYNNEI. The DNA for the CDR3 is TGTGCCAGCAGTGAACTAGCGGATAAACTTTACCAAGAGACCCAGTACTTC. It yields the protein CASSELADKLYQETQYF.

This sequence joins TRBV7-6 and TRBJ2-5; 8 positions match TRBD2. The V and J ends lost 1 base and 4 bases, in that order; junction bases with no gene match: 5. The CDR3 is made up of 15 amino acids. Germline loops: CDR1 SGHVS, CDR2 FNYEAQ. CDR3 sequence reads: CASSLGAGVGETQYF. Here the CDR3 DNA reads TGTGCCAGCAGCTTAGGAGCGGGGGTAGGAGAGACCCAGTACTTC.

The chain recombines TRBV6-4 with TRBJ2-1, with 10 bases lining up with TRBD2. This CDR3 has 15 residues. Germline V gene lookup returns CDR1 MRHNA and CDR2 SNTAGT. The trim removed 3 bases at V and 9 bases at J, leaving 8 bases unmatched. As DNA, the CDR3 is TGTGCCAGCAGTGATCAAGCGGGGGGGCCGGGTGAGCAGTTCTTC. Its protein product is CASSDQAGGPGEQFF.